A single sample gave rise to the 17 T cell receptor beta chains below, sequenced in a study of identical twins. MiXCR was run by TCRdb on the 5' RACE reads, yielding one entry per CDR3 protein. The sample holds a few hundred thousand distinct CDR3 sequences, 6% to 7% seen once. This sample was shared with a second study, whose subject was T cells expressing NK-cell markers.

The specimen was CD8+ T cells sorted from blood. The receptor source for this set is a woman younger than 30 in good health.

This clonotype was counted between two and nine times. The chain joins TRBV7-9 to TRBJ2-7, with D unresolved. The germline CDR1 and CDR2 sequences are SEHNR and FQNEAQ (reference sequence). V lost 4 bases and J lost 3, with 7 bases in between. CDR3 length: 12 amino acids. Here the CDR3 reads CASSWTDYEQYF. The CDR3 coding sequence is TGTGCCAGCAGCTGGACGGACTACGAGCAGTACTTC.

This clonotype was recorded at least ten times. This chain connects TRBV7-9 to TRBJ2-3; D unresolved. Germline loops: CDR1 SEHNR, CDR2 FQNEAQ (reference sequence). The V gene lost 5 bases and the J gene lost 9 bases, with 15 bases spanning the gap. This CDR3 contains 13 residues. The CDR3 coding sequence is TGTGCCAGCAGCCCTCCTTCGAGCGAGACGCAGTATTTT. Translation gives CASSPPSSETQYF.

This clonotype was detected many times. The CDR3 here is CSALTGEYGYTF. CDR3 bases: TGCAGTGCTCTGACAGGGGAGTATGGCTACACCTTC. J is TRBJ1-2 and V is TRBV20-1; 8 nucleotides line up with TRBD1. CDR1 DFQATT and CDR2 SNEGSKA come from the germline V gene (reference sequence). The CDR3 totals 12 residues. Unmatched junction bases numbered 4, after V lost 5 bases and J lost 5 bases.

This clonotype showed up many times. J is TRBJ2-3 and V is TRBV12-3 or TRBV12-4; 7 bases line up with TRBD2. This CDR3 is built from 15 residues. V trimming: 7 bases; J trimming: 3 bases; junction bases outside the gene matches: 10. The CDR3 spells CASMRGEGLTDTQYF. The CDR3 DNA is TGTGCCAGCATGAGAGGGGAGGGCCTAACAGATACGCAGTATTTT.

This chain connects TRBV11-2 to TRBJ2-3, with 8 bases matching TRBD2. There are 17 residues in the CDR3. Germline CDR1 reads SGHAT; CDR2 reads FQNNGV. The V gene end was trimmed by 5 bases and the J gene end by 1 base; junction bases not matched to a gene: 11. CDR3 nucleotides: TGTGCCAGCAGCGGCTATAGCGGGATCCCCGGCACAGATACGCAGTATTTT. Its translation is CASSGYSGIPGTDTQYF.

This clonotype was found a few times. In DNA, the CDR3 is TGTGCCAGCAGCGGGGGGGCGGACGGTCAGCCCCAGCATTTT. The encoded protein is CASSGGADGQPQHF. V and J are TRBV21-1 and TRBJ1-5; TRBD1 reflects the table's D call only, with no check against the DNA. TRBV21-1 is flagged as a pseudogene. CDR3 size: 14 residues.

This clonotype came up many times. The V call is TRBV4-3, the J call TRBJ2-7; 7 bases match TRBD2. CDR1 and CDR2 (germline): LGHNA, YSLEER. The V and J ends lost 0 bases and 4 bases, in that order; junction bases with no gene match: 6. This CDR3 has 15 amino acids. The CDR3 DNA reads TGCGCCAGCAGCCAAGATCGTAGCGGGCGATACGAGCAGTACTTC. Translating it yields CASSQDRSGRYEQYF.

This clonotype occurred many times. This chain joins TRBV29-1 and TRBJ1-4; a possible D gene is TRBD1 (6 bases). Trimming shortened V by 6 bases and J by 0 bases, and 11 bases separated the two germline ends. Per the germline V gene, CDR1 is SQVTM and CDR2 is ANQGSEA. This CDR3 comprises 14 residues. In DNA form, the CDR3 reads TGCAGCGTCTTAGAGGGGGCAACTAATGAAAAACTGTTTTTT. This codes for CSVLEGATNEKLFF.

This clonotype was observed at least ten times. This chain connects TRBV12-3 or TRBV12-4 to TRBJ1-1, with 7 bases aligning to TRBD1. The CDR3 runs to 16 residues. Trimming at V came to 3 bases and at J to 5 bases, leaving 12 bases not matched to a gene. Here the CDR3 reads CASSFGGAGGGTEAFF. In DNA, the CDR3 is TGTGCCAGCAGTTTTGGGGGGGCAGGGGGTGGTACTGAAGCTTTCTTT.

The rearrangement joins TRBV7-9 to TRBJ2-6; 8 nucleotides agree with TRBD1. The CDR3 runs to 19 residues. V trimming: 5 bases; J trimming: 0 bases; junction bases outside the gene matches: 12. The germline CDR1 and CDR2 sequences are SEHNR and FQNEAQ (reference sequence). The CDR3 region is CASSNEGTGRLSGANVLTF. The CDR3 region has the DNA TGTGCCAGCAGCAACGAAGGGACAGGACGCCTCTCTGGGGCCAACGTCCTGACTTTC. The complete variable domain, with remaining parts taken from reference TRBV7-9 and TRBJ2-6, reads DTGVSQNPRHKITKRGQNVTFRCDPISEHNRLYWYRQTLGQGPEFLTYFQNEAQLEKSRLLSDRFSAERPKGSFSTLEIQRTEQGDSAMYLCASSNEGTGRLSGANVLTFGAGSRLTVL.

This clonotype was seen more than once but under ten times. The chain links TRBV28 to TRBJ2-5; no firm D call. The V gene's germline CDR1 is MDHEN and CDR2 SYDVKM. The V end was cut by 4 bases, the J end by 4 bases, with 16 bases between. CDR3 length equals 15 residues. The CDR3 nucleotides are TGTGCCAGCAGTTCAAGGACGTTTACCCCAGAGACCCAGTACTTC. Protein sequence: CASSSRTFTPETQYF. The full variable domain, its missing parts supplied by reference TRBV28 and TRBJ2-5, is DVKVTQSSRYLVKRTGEKVFLECVQDMDHENMFWYRQDPGLGLRLIYFSYDVKMKEKGDIPEGYSVSREKKERFSLILESASTNQTSMYLCASSSRTFTPETQYFGPGTRLLVL.

This sequence joins TRBV6-2 or TRBV6-3 and TRBJ2-2; D is undetermined. The CDR3 extends over 13 amino acids. Trimming pared 3 bases from V and 5 bases from J, leaving 7 bases between. Per germline, CDR1 MNHEY and CDR2 SVGEGT. Here the CDR3 reads CASSYEGTGELFF. For the CDR3, the DNA is TGTGCCAGCAGTTATGAAGGAACCGGGGAGCTGTTTTTT.

This clonotype has a count of ten or more. J is TRBJ1-5 and V is TRBV27; D is perhaps TRBD1 (6 bases). Trimming stripped 5 bases from V and 7 bases from J, with 15 bases between. Germline V gives CDR1 MNHEY, CDR2 SMNVEV (reference sequence). The CDR3 consists of 14 residues. The CDR3 DNA is TGTGCCAGCAGTCCAACAGGGTCTCGGCAGCCCCAGCATTTT. As protein: CASSPTGSRQPQHF.

J is TRBJ2-7 and V is TRBV20-1; no firm D call. The CDR3 has 11 residues. Germline V gene sequence: CDR1 DFQATT, CDR2 SNEGSKA (reference sequence). Trimming shortened V by 0 bases and J by 6 bases, and 6 bases separated the two germline ends. CDR3 amino acids: CSAREVGEQYF. Written as DNA, the CDR3 is TGCAGTGCTAGAGAGGTTGGCGAGCAGTACTTC.

The sample holds many counts of this clonotype. DNA for the CDR3: TGTGCCAGCAGCCGGGGGTACGGGAGCAATCAGCCCCAGCATTTT. It translates to CASSRGYGSNQPQHF. The gene calls are TRBV7-8 and TRBJ1-5; D might be TRBD1 (5 bases). With 5 bases removed from V and 1 base from J, the gap between germline ends came to 12 bases. The CDR3 is made up of 15 amino acids. In germline, CDR1 is SGHVS, CDR2 FQNEAQ.

The genes are TRBV9 and TRBJ2-1; 10 positions match TRBD2. Germline V gene lookup returns CDR1 SGDLS and CDR2 YYNGEE. The CDR3 contains 13 residues. V was clipped by 7 bases and J by 4 bases; unmatched bases: 2. For the CDR3, the DNA is TGTGCCAGCCAGACTAGCGGGTACAATGAGCAGTTCTTC. It specifies CASQTSGYNEQFF.

CDR3 amino acids: CATSGRNQPQHF. In DNA, the CDR3 is TGTGCCACCTCGGGCAGGAATCAGCCCCAGCATTTT. This rearrangement joins TRBV12-3 or TRBV12-4 to TRBJ1-5; the D is unclear. This CDR3 contains 12 residues. V lost 10 bases and J 4 bases, leaving 11 bases between the germline ends.